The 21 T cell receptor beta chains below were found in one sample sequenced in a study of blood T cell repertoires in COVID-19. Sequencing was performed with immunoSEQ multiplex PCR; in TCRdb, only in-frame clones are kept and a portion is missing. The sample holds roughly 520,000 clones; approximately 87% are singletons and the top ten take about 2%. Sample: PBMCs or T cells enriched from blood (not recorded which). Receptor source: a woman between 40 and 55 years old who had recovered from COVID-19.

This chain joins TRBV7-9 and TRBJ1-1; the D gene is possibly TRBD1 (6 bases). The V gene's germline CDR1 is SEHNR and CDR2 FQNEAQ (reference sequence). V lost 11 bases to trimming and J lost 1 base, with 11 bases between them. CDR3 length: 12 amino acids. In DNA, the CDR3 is TGTGCCTCCGGGACAAGGAACACTGAAGCTTTCTTT. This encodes CASGTRNTEAFF.

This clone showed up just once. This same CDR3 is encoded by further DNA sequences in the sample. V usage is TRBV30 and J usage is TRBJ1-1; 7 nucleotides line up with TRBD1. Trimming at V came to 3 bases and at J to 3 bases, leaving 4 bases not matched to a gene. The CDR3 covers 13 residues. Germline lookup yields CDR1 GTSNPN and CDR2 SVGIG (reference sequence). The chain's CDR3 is CAWSRQGDTEAFF. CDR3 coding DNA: TGTGCCTGGAGCAGACAGGGAGACACTGAAGCTTTCTTT.

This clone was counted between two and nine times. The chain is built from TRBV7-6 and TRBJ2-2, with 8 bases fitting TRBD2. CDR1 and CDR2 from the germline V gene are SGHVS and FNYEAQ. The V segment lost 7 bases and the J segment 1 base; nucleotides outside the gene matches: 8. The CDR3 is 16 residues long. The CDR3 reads CASKLTGGLNTGELFF. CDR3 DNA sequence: TGTGCCAGCAAACTAACGGGAGGGCTGAACACCGGGGAGCTGTTTTTT.

CDR3 nucleotide sequence: TGTGCCTGGAGTGTTGGACGGGGATACGAGCAGTACTTC. Amino acids: CAWSVGRGYEQYF. The chain has TRBV30 and TRBJ2-7; a weak D match, TRBD2 (5 bases). The germline gives CDR1 GTSNPN, CDR2 SVGIG (reference sequence). Trimming took 0 bases from V and 4 from J, leaving 10 bases between them. The CDR3 runs 13 residues.

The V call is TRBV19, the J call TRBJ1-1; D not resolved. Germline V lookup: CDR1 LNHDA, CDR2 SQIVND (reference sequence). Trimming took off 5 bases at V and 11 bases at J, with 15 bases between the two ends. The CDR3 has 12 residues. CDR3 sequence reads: CASSPQRGYAFF. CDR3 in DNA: TGTGCCAGTAGTCCCCAACGAGGGTACGCTTTCTTT.

CDR3 region: CASRPIGGGKGSYEQYF. The CDR3 nucleotides read TGCGCCAGCAGGCCGATTGGGGGGGGTAAAGGGTCCTACGAGCAGTACTTC. J is TRBJ2-7 and V is TRBV4-1; TRBD2 agrees at 7 bases. Trimming at V came to 6 bases and at J to 1 base, leaving 15 bases not matched to a gene. Germline assignment: CDR1 MGHRA and CDR2 YSYEKL. This CDR3 region has 17 residues.

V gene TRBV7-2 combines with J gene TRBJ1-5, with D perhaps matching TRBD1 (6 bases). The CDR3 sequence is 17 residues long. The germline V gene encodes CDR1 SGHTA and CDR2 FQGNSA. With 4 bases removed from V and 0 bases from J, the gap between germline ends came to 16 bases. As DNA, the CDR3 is TGTGCCAGCAGCTCTTTTGGGGGGGCTTATAGCAATCAGCCCCAGCATTTT. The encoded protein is CASSSFGGAYSNQPQHF.

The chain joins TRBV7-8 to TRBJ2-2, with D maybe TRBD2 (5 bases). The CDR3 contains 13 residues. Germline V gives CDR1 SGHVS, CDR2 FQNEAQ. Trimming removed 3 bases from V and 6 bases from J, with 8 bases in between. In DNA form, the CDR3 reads TGTGCCAGCAGCTTGGACTTCTCCGGGGAGCTGTTTTTT. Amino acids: CASSLDFSGELFF.

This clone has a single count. CDR3 loop: CSVDLLNTEAFF. DNA for the CDR3: TGCAGCGTTGATCTTCTGAACACTGAAGCTTTCTTT. This rearrangement joins TRBV29-1 to TRBJ1-1; D is undetermined. The ends were cut back, 3 bases at V and 0 bases at J, with 5 bases in the middle. Per the germline V gene, CDR1 is SQVTM and CDR2 is ANQGSEA. This CDR3 spans 12 amino acids.

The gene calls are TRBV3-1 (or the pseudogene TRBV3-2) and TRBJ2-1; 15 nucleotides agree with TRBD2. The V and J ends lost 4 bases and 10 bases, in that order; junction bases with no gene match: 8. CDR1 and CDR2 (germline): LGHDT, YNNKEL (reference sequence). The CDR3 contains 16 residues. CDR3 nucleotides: TGTGCCAGCAGCCCAAGGGGACTAGCGGGAGGATTCGAGCAGTTCTTC. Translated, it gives CASSPRGLAGGFEQFF.

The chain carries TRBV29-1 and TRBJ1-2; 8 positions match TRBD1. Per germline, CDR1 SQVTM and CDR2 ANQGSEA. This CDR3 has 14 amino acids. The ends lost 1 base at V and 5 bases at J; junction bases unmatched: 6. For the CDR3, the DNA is TGCAGCGTTGAAGCCGCAGGGGGCGGGTATGGCTACACCTTC. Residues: CSVEAAGGGYGYTF.

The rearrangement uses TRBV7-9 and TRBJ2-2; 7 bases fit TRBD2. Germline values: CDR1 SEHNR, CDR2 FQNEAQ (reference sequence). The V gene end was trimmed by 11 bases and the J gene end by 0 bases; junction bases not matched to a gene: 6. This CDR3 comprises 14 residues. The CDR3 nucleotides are TGTGCCTGTTCGCGGGGGACGAACACCGGGGAGCTGTTTTTT. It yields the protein CACSRGTNTGELFF.

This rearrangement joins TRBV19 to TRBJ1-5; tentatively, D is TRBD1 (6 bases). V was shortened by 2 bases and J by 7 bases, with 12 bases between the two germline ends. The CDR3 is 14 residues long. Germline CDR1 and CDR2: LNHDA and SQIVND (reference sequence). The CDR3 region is CASSISGGWQPQHF. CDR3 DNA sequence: TGTGCCAGTAGTATAAGTGGGGGCTGGCAGCCCCAGCATTTT. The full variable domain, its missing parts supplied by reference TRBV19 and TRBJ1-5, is DGGITQSPKYLFRKEGQNVTLSCEQNLNHDAMYWYRQDPGQGLRLIYYSQIVNDFQKGDIAEGYSVSREKKESFPLTVTSAQKNPTAFYLCASSISGGWQPQHFGDGTRLSIL.

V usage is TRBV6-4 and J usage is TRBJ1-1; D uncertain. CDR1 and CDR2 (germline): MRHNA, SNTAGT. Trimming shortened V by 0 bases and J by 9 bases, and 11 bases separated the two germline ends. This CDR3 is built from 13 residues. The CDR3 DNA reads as TGTGCCAGCAGTGACTCGATGTCGAGTCAAGCTTTCTTT. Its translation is CASSDSMSSQAFF.

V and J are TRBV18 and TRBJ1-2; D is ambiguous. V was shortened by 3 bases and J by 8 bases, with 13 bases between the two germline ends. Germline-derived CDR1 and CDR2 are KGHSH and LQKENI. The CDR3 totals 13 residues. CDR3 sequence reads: CASSPRQEEGYTF. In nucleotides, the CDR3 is TGTGCCAGCTCACCTCGGCAGGAGGAAGGCTACACCTTC.

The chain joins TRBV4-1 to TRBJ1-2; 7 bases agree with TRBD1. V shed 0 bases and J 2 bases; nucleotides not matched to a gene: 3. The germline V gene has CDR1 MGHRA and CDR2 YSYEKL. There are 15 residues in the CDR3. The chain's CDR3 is CASSQDPGGNYGYTF. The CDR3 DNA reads TGCGCCAGCAGCCAAGATCCAGGGGGAAACTATGGCTACACCTTC.

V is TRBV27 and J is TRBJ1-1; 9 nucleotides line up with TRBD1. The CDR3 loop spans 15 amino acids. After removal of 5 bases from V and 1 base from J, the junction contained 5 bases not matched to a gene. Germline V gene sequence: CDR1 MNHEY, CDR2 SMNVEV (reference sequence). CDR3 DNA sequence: TGTGCCAGCAGTAGAGGACAGGGGACGAACACTGAAGCTTTCTTT. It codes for CASSRGQGTNTEAFF.

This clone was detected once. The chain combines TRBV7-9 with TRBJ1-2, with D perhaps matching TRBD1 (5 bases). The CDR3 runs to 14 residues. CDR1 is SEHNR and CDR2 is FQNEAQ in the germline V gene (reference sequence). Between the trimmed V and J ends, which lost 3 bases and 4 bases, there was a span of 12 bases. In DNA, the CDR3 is TGTGCCAGCAGCTTGATTGGGGGGATCTATGGCTACACCTTC. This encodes CASSLIGGIYGYTF.

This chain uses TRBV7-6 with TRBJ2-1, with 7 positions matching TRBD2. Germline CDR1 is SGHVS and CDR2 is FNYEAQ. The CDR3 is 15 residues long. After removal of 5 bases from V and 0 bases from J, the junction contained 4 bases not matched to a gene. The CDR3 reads CASSHSGTSYNEQFF. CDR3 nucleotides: TGTGCCAGCAGCCACAGCGGGACCTCCTACAATGAGCAGTTCTTC. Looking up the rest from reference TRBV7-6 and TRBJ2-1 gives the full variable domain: GAGVSQSPRYKVTKRGQDVALRCDPISGHVSLYWYRQALGQGPEFLTYFNYEAQQDKSGLPNDRFSAERPEGSISTLTIQRTEQRDSAMYRCASSHSGTSYNEQFFGPGTRLTVL.

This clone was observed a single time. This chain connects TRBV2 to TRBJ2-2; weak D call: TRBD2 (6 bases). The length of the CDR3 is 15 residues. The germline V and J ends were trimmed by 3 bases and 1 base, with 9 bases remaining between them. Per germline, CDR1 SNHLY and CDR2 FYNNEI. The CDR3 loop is CASSDVGGNTGELFF. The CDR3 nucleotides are TGTGCCAGCAGTGATGTGGGGGGGAACACCGGGGAGCTGTTTTTT.

CDR3 in amino acids: CASSSDLDRGQPQHF. The CDR3 region has the DNA TGTGCCAGCAGCTCAGACCTGGACCGGGGTCAGCCCCAGCATTTT. The chain joins TRBV7-6 to TRBJ1-5; D unclear. Trimming shortened V by 4 bases and J by 6 bases, and 16 bases separated the two germline ends. The CDR3 consists of 15 residues. CDR1 SGHVS and CDR2 FNYEAQ come from the germline V gene. The whole variable domain, remainder taken from reference TRBV7-6 and TRBJ1-5, is GAGVSQSPRYKVTKRGQDVALRCDPISGHVSLYWYRQALGQGPEFLTYFNYEAQQDKSGLPNDRFSAERPEGSISTLTIQRTEQRDSAMYRCASSSDLDRGQPQHFGDGTRLSIL.